This passage covers 23 T cell receptor beta chains from one sample sequenced in a study of molecular identifiers for immune sequencing clone quantification. Via MiXCR, TCRdb re-called the PCR reads, giving one row per CDR3 protein. The sample has about 640,000 distinct CDR3 sequences, around 20% seen once. Source material: naive CD8+ T cells from blood, with Jurkat cell RNA spiked in. Described subset: FACS-sorted CD8+CD4-CCR7+CD45RA+ naive T cells. These receptors all come from a human donor in good health. Some libraries in this study had Jurkat cell RNA spiked in.

On this clonotype: With a much larger clone just one base away, this may be a read error. The chain joins TRBV6-2 or TRBV6-3 to TRBJ2-7, with D tentatively TRBD2 (6 bases). The CDR3 runs 14 residues. Trimming cost V 10 bases and J 3 bases, with 19 bases left between them. In germline, CDR1 is MNHEY, CDR2 SVGEGT. The CDR3 is CATGPNGGIYEQYF. The CDR3 nucleotides are TGTGCCACCGGCCCTAACGGGGGAATCTACGAGCAGTACTTC.

This rearrangement joins TRBV20-1 to TRBJ1-6; 9 nucleotides align to TRBD1. The V segment lost 5 bases and the J segment 11 bases; nucleotides outside the gene matches: 19. Germline CDR1 and CDR2: DFQATT and SNEGSKA (reference sequence). The CDR3 is 17 residues long. This CDR3 is CSAEQETRDRDYPPLHF. The CDR3, as DNA: TGCAGTGCTGAACAGGAAACCCGGGACAGGGACTATCCACCCCTCCACTTT.

This clonotype was observed at least ten times. The chain joins TRBV7-8 to TRBJ2-3; 7 nucleotides line up with TRBD2. The CDR3 is 15 residues long. Trimming cost V 3 bases and J 1 base; bases outside gene matches: 4. Germline V gene lookup returns CDR1 SGHVS and CDR2 FQNEAQ. The CDR3 nucleotides read TGTGCCAGCAGCTTTGAGCGGGGAGGCACAGATACGCAGTATTTT. Amino acid sequence: CASSFERGGTDTQYF. Full variable domain (rest looked up from reference TRBV7-8 and TRBJ2-3): GAGVSQSPRYKVAKRGQDVALRCDPISGHVSLFWYQQALGQGPEFLTYFQNEAQLDKSGLPSDRFFAERPEGSVSTLKIQRTQQEDSAVYLCASSFERGGTDTQYFGPGTRLTVL.

Of note for this clonotype: This clone may be a read error of a much larger clone one base away. The J gene is TRBJ2-3, the V gene TRBV9; D ambiguous. This CDR3 region has 15 residues. The germline CDR1 and CDR2 sequences are SGDLS and YYNGEE. CDR3 residues: CASSAAGGGTDRQYF. Written as DNA, the CDR3 is TGTGCCAGCAGCGCCGCCGGTGGTGGCACAGATAGGCAGTATTTT.

A remark on this clonotype: This may come from a read error, since a much larger clone is one base off. The J gene is TRBJ2-3, the V gene TRBV4-1; no reliable D call. The CDR3 is 16 residues long. Germline lookup yields CDR1 MGHRA and CDR2 YSYEKL. CDR3 sequence reads: CASSQDVLLGTDTRYF. The CDR3 DNA reads TGCGCCAGCAGCCAAGATGTCCTATTGGGCACAGATACGCGGTATTTT.

The table lists this clonotype with many counts. The rearrangement links TRBV13 to TRBJ2-1; 9 nucleotides align to TRBD1. CDR3 length: 15 amino acids. Germline CDR1 reads PRHDT; CDR2 reads FYEKMQ (reference sequence). Trimming removed 5 bases from V and 8 bases from J; junction bases left unmatched: 10. In nucleotides, the CDR3 is TGTGCCAGCAGCGTCCGGGACAGGGCTTTCGATGAGCAGTTCTTC. This sequence encodes CASSVRDRAFDEQFF.

This clonotype was picked up a small number of times. The gene calls are TRBV30 and TRBJ2-1; D is possibly TRBD1 (5 bases). The germline CDR1 and CDR2 sequences are GTSNPN and SVGIG (reference sequence). The CDR3 runs to 15 residues. Trimming shortened V by 1 base and J by 0 bases, and 10 bases separated the two germline ends. The CDR3: CAWSEGPSSYNEQFF. The CDR3 nucleotides are TGTGCCTGGAGTGAGGGGCCGAGCTCCTACAATGAGCAGTTCTTC.

Details on this clonotype: With a much larger clone just one base away, this may be a read error. The V and J genes are TRBV4-3 and TRBJ1-5, with TRBD1 identical over 9 bases. CDR3 size: 20 residues. From germline, CDR1 is LGHNA and CDR2 YSLEER. The CDR3 is CAGSQDRWTGAGGSNQPQHF. The CDR3 DNA reads as TGCGCCGGCAGCCAAGATAGATGGACAGGGGCCGGGGGGAGCAATCAGCCCCAGCATTTT.

This clonotype was recorded many times. The rearrangement uses TRBV11-2 and TRBJ2-1; no reliable D call. The V end lost 2 bases, the J end lost 10 bases, and 9 bases lay between the germline ends. Germline values: CDR1 SGHAT, CDR2 FQNNGV. The CDR3 length is 12 residues. In nucleotides, the CDR3 is TGTGCCAGCAGCTTATTTTCAGACGAGCAGTTCTTC. Its translation: CASSLFSDEQFF. Full variable domain (outside the CDR3, taken from reference TRBV11-2 and TRBJ2-1): EAGVAQSPRYKIIEKRQSVAFWCNPISGHATLYWYQQILGQGPKLLIQFQNNGVVDDSQLPKDRFSAERLKGVDSTLKIQPAKLEDSAVYLCASSLFSDEQFFGPGTRLTVL.

This clonotype was detected many times. The chain recombines TRBV28 with TRBJ2-3, with unresolved D. The CDR3 runs to 18 residues. CDR1 MDHEN and CDR2 SYDVKM come from the germline V gene. The V end lost 0 bases, the J end lost 0 bases, and 16 bases lay between the germline ends. The CDR3 sequence is CASSLCPGFETSTDTQYF. CDR3 sequence (DNA): TGTGCCAGCAGTTTATGCCCCGGATTCGAGACTAGCACAGATACGCAGTATTTT.

This clonotype has at least ten counts. The rearrangement joins TRBV29-1 to TRBJ1-2; possible D gene TRBD1, 5 bases. Germline loops: CDR1 SQVTM, CDR2 ANQGSEA. The ends were cut back, 4 bases at V and 7 bases at J, with 10 bases in the middle. The CDR3 length is 11 residues. The CDR3 region is CSVARGSGYTF. In nucleotides, the CDR3 is TGCAGCGTTGCACGGGGCTCTGGCTACACCTTC.

The V gene is TRBV14, the J gene TRBJ2-1; possibly TRBD2 for D (6 bases). Germline CDR1 and CDR2: SGHDN and FVKESK. The V end was cut by 0 bases, the J end by 8 bases, with 20 bases between. This CDR3 contains 17 residues. The CDR3 is CASSQDRRGILLDEQFF. CDR3 nucleotide sequence: TGTGCCAGCAGCCAAGATCGTCGGGGGATCCTCTTGGATGAGCAGTTCTTC. The entire variable domain, with the rest obtained from reference TRBV14 and TRBJ2-1, is as follows: EAGVTQFPSHSVIEKGQTVTLRCDPISGHDNLYWYRRVMGKEIKFLLHFVKESKQDESGMPNNRFLAERTGGTYSTLKVQPAELEDSGVYFCASSQDRRGILLDEQFFGPGTRLTVL.

A note on this clonotype: Since a much larger clone is just one base distant, this may be a read error. The rearrangement joins TRBV7-9 to TRBJ2-5; 8 bases are a match to TRBD1. Germline V gives CDR1 SEHNR, CDR2 FQNEAQ (reference sequence). This CDR3 comprises 15 residues. The CDR3 coding sequence is TGTGCCAGCAGCTCCGAAACCGGGACAGGAGAGACCCTGTACTTC. Protein sequence: CASSSETGTGETLYF.

This clonotype has at least ten counts. The CDR3 reads CASSIRASSYEQYF. The CDR3 DNA reads as TGTGCCAGTAGTATTCGGGCCAGCTCCTACGAGCAGTACTTC. The chain links TRBV19 to TRBJ2-7; D is ambiguous. The germline V gene encodes CDR1 LNHDA and CDR2 SQIVND (reference sequence). Trimming pared 3 bases from V and 0 bases from J, leaving 9 bases between. The CDR3 is 14 residues long.

As concerns this clonotype: This clone may be a read error of a much larger clone one base away. The chain links TRBV20-1 to TRBJ1-1; TRBD1 is a possible D gene (6 bases). Germline V gives CDR1 DFQATT, CDR2 SNEGSKA (reference sequence). The CDR3 runs 13 residues. The CDR3 sequence: CGARWGGGTEAFF. The CDR3 nucleotides are TGCGGTGCTAGATGGGGGGGCGGCACTGAAGCTTTCTTT.

The rearrangement uses TRBV7-9 and TRBJ2-4; D may match TRBD1 or TRBD2 (5 bases each). Germline lookup yields CDR1 SEHNR and CDR2 FQNEAQ (reference sequence). Trimming took 5 bases from V and 1 from J, leaving 21 bases between them. The CDR3 covers 18 residues. CDR3 amino acids: CASSTHPGLGVAKNIQYF. The CDR3 DNA reads as TGTGCCAGCAGCACCCACCCCGGCCTGGGGGTGGCCAAAAACATTCAGTACTTC.

Ten or more counts support this clonotype. The rearrangement joins TRBV19 to TRBJ1-6, with D unresolved. The germline V gene encodes CDR1 LNHDA and CDR2 SQIVND (reference sequence). V lost 6 bases to trimming and J lost 10 bases, with 19 bases between them. This CDR3 is 15 amino acids long. The CDR3 sequence is CASSPGHWKGSPLHF. DNA of the CDR3: TGTGCCAGTAGCCCCGGGCACTGGAAAGGCTCACCCCTCCACTTT.

This clonotype was seen only a few times. This sequence joins TRBV5-1 and TRBJ1-3, with D possibly being TRBD1 (5 bases). Trimming removed 1 base from V and 3 bases from J, with 11 bases in between. Germline V CDR1 and CDR2: SGHRS, YFSETQ. The CDR3 totals 15 residues. For the CDR3, the DNA is TGCGCCAGCAGCTTGTCGAGCAGGGATGGAAACACCATATATTTT. Translating gives CASSLSSRDGNTIYF.

There are a few counts of this clonotype. The genes are TRBV30 and TRBJ2-1, with D perhaps matching TRBD1 (6 bases). The V gene lost 4 bases and the J gene lost 0 bases, with 13 bases spanning the gap. Per the germline V gene, CDR1 is GTSNPN and CDR2 is SVGIG (reference sequence). The CDR3 runs 15 residues. CDR3 nucleotides: TGTGCCTGGAATGTGGGGGCGAGCTCCTACAATGAGCAGTTCTTC. This sequence encodes CAWNVGASSYNEQFF.

This clonotype was found many times. The DNA of the CDR3 is TGTGCCAGCAGCTTGTGGGGACCAACGAATGGCTACACCTTC. The encoded protein is CASSLWGPTNGYTF. The gene calls are TRBV5-5 and TRBJ1-2; possible D gene TRBD1, 5 bases. Germline loops: CDR1 SGHKS, CDR2 YYEKEE (reference sequence). The CDR3 totals 14 residues. Trimming removed 1 base at V and 6 bases at J, with 13 bases between.

This chain connects TRBV27 to TRBJ2-1; no reliable D call. Trimming shortened V by 4 bases and J by 7 bases, and 8 bases separated the two germline ends. Germline V gene data show CDR1 as MNHEY and CDR2 as SMNVEV (reference sequence). This CDR3 has 12 amino acids. The CDR3 nucleotides read TGTGCCAGCAGTTCCCCGGCGAATGAGCAGTTCTTC. Translation: CASSSPANEQFF.

In its sample, this clonotype was seen many times. The chain is built from TRBV6-6 and TRBJ1-4; D is uncertain. V was cut by 7 bases and J by 5 bases, with 8 bases left in between. The CDR3 is 12 amino acids. Germline-derived CDR1 and CDR2 are MNHNY and SVGAGI (reference sequence). For the CDR3, the DNA is TGTGCCAGCACTAGTTTGAATGAAAAACTGTTTTTT. Translation: CASTSLNEKLFF.

Notes on this clonotype: This may come from a read error, since a much larger clone is one base off. This rearrangement joins TRBV6-2 or TRBV6-3 to TRBJ2-3; 7 nucleotides agree with TRBD1. Losses at the gene ends were 7 bases for V and 2 bases for J; bases not matched to a gene: 9. The CDR3 runs 15 residues. Germline V gives CDR1 MNHEY, CDR2 SVGEGT. The CDR3 DNA sequence: TGTGCCAGCACCACCTGGGGACAGAACACAGATACGCAGTATTTT. Residues: CASTTWGQNTDTQYF.